Ten or more counts support the clone carrying this T cell receptor (beta chain). This sample is part of a study of T cells after yellow fever vaccination. 5'RACE template switching generated TCR cDNA, adding a universal primer site and UMIs. MiXCR was run by TCRdb on the 5' RACE reads, yielding one entry per CDR3 protein. The data show some 100,000 distinct CDR3 sequences, around 9.8% seen once. Per the germline V gene, CDR1 is MNHEY and CDR2 is SVGEGT. The CDR3 is made up of 15 amino acids. The germline V and J ends were trimmed by 5 bases and 0 bases, with 13 bases remaining between them. V and J are TRBV6-2 or TRBV6-3 and TRBJ1-1; D is perhaps TRBD1 (5 bases). This receptor was identified in a man younger than 35 who received the YFV17D yellow fever vaccine. Sequenced material: CD8+ T cells not binding an NS4B(214-222) dextramer, sorted from PBMCs, taken less than 18 days after the first yellow fever vaccination. Written as DNA, the CDR3 is TGTGCCAGCAGTGTGGGACTACAGGTGAACACTGAAGCTTTCTTT. This sequence encodes CASSVGLQVNTEAFF.